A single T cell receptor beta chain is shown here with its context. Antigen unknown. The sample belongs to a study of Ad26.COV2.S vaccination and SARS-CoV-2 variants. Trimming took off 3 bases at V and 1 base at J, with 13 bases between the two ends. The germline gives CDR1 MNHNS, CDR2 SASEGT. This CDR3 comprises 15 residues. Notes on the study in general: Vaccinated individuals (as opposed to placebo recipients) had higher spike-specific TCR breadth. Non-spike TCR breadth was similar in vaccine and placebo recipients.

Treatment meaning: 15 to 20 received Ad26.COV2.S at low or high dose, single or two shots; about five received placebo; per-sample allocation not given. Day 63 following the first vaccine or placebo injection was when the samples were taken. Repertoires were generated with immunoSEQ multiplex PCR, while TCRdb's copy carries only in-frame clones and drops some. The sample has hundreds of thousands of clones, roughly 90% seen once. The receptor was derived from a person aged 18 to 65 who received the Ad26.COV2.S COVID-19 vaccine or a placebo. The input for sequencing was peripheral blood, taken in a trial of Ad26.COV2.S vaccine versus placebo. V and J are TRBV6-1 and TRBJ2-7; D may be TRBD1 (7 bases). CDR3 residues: CASSDRGTLSYEQYF. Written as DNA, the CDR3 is TGTGCCAGCAGTGACAGGGGGACTTTATCCTACGAGCAGTACTTC.